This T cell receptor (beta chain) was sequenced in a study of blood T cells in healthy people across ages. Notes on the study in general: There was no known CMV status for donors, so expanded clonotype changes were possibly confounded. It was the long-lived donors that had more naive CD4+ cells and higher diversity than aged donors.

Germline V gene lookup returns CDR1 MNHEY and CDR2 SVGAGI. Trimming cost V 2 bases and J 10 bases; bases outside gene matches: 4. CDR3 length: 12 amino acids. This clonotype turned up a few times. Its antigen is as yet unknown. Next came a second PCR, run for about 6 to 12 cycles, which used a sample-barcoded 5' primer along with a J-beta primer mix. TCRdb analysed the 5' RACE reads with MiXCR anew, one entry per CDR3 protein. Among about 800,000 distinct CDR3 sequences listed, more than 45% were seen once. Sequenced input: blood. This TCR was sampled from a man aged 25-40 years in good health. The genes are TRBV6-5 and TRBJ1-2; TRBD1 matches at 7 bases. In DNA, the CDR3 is TGTGCCAGCAGTTACGAGGGGGCGGACTACACCTTC. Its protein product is CASSYEGADYTF.